These 23 T cell receptor beta chains share one sample of origin, sequenced in a study of OX40 agonist ivuxolimab in advanced cancers. Library preparation used the immunoSEQ multiplex PCR assay. TCRdb carries this immuneACCESS record with in-frame sequences only. Its versions omit some clonotypes, under half of them owing to an unresolved V gene in the studies checked, with the rest unexplained. Within this sample are around 81,000 clones, with roughly 90% of them counted one time only. The top ten clones comprise about 0.9% of the sample. The sequenced sample was CD4+ or CD8+ T cells sorted from blood, obtained in a trial of the OX40 agonist ivuxolimab. The receptors shown here come from an adult with an advanced solid tumor such as melanoma, head and neck, liver or kidney cancer.

This chain connects TRBV7-9 to TRBJ2-1, with D possibly TRBD1 on 5 matching bases. CDR1 and CDR2 (germline): SEHNR, FQNEAQ (reference sequence). CDR3 length: 16 residues. V was cut by 2 bases and J by 6 bases, with 17 bases left in between. CDR3 in DNA: TGTGCCAGCAGCTTAAGGGGTGTGGCAGGGCGCAATGAGCAGTTCTTC. Translated: CASSLRGVAGRNEQFF.

The rearrangement links TRBV5-4 to TRBJ2-1; the match to TRBD2 covers 11 bases. CDR1 and CDR2 (germline): SGHNT, YYREEE (reference sequence). V dropped 4 bases and J dropped 7; count of bases not matched to a gene: 7. CDR3 length: 15 residues. In DNA form, the CDR3 reads TGTGCCAGCAGCAAGCTAGCGGGAGGTTTAAATGAGCAGTTCTTC. This translates into CASSKLAGGLNEQFF.

The V and J genes are TRBV28 and TRBJ2-7, with D maybe TRBD2 (6 bases). The V end lost 7 bases, the J end lost 3 bases, and 13 bases lay between the germline ends. This CDR3 has 13 residues. Germline loops: CDR1 MDHEN, CDR2 SYDVKM. The CDR3 nucleotides are TGTGCCAGCAAAAGACTAGTGGGCTACGAGCAGTACTTC. Its protein product is CASKRLVGYEQYF.

CDR3 residues: CASSLQALGSYEQYF. The CDR3 DNA sequence: TGTGCCAGCAGTTTACAGGCCCTGGGCTCCTACGAGCAGTACTTC. J is TRBJ2-7 and V is TRBV27; no clear D. Germline CDR1 reads MNHEY; CDR2 reads SMNVEV (reference sequence). The CDR3 consists of 15 residues. Trimming stripped 2 bases from V and 0 bases from J, with 11 bases between.

A few counts support this clone. The J gene is TRBJ1-4, the V gene TRBV2; TRBD1 matches 7 bases. The CDR3 is 12 residues long. V was clipped by 8 bases and J by 8 bases; unmatched bases: 5. Germline CDR1 SNHLY, CDR2 FYNNEI. The CDR3 DNA reads TGTGCCAGCGCAGGGGGGTACGAAAAACTGTTTTTT. Amino acids: CASAGGYEKLFF.

This clone is a singleton in its sample. This chain joins TRBV5-1 and TRBJ1-1, with TRBD1 matching over 7 bases. Germline CDR1 is SGHRS and CDR2 is YFSETQ. CDR3 length: 16 residues. V lost 4 bases to trimming and J lost 2 bases; unmatched junction nucleotides: 11. The CDR3 DNA sequence: TGCGCCAGCAGCCCCCGGACAGGTCTACTAAACACTGAAGCTTTCTTT. Residues: CASSPRTGLLNTEAFF.

Here the CDR3 reads CASSLGGLGANVLTF. The DNA for the CDR3 is TGCGCCAGCAGCCTAGGGGGTTTGGGGGCCAACGTCCTGACTTTC. The rearrangement joins TRBV5-1 to TRBJ2-6, with D possibly TRBD1 on 6 matching bases. CDR1 is SGHRS and CDR2 is YFSETQ in the germline V gene. The CDR3 runs to 15 residues. Trimming stripped 4 bases from V and 4 bases from J, with 12 bases between. Looking up the rest from reference TRBV5-1 and TRBJ2-6 gives the full variable domain: KAGVTQTPRYLIKTRGQQVTLSCSPISGHRSVSWYQQTPGQGLQFLFEYFSETQRNKGNFPGRFSGRQFSNSRSEMNVSTLELGDSALYLCASSLGGLGANVLTFGAGSRLTVL.

The V call is TRBV10-1, the J call TRBJ1-2, with D possibly matching TRBD1 (5 bases). Deletions cut 7 bases from V and 0 bases from J, with 12 bases between. This CDR3 has 14 amino acids. CDR1 WNHNN and CDR2 SYGVQD come from the germline V gene (reference sequence). The CDR3 sequence is CASNNRPTNYGYTF. The CDR3 DNA reads TGCGCCAGCAACAACAGGCCAACTAACTATGGCTACACCTTC.

As DNA, the CDR3 is TGTGCCAGCAATCAAGGGTCTAGCGGGATACAAGAGACCCAGTACTTC. This codes for CASNQGSSGIQETQYF. The gene calls are TRBV18 and TRBJ2-5; TRBD2 matches 9 bases. This CDR3 region has 16 residues. Germline trimming cut 8 bases from V and 2 bases from J; bases unmatched to any gene: 12. In germline, CDR1 is KGHSH, CDR2 LQKENI.

The chain joins TRBV5-1 to TRBJ2-7; 9 nucleotides align to TRBD2. Trimming removed 7 bases from V and 2 bases from J; junction bases left unmatched: 7. The CDR3 length is 14 residues. Germline V gives CDR1 SGHRS, CDR2 YFSETQ. In DNA, the CDR3 is TGCGCCAGCGCGCAGTCTAGCGGGACCTACGAGCAGTACTTC. This encodes CASAQSSGTYEQYF.

The chain has TRBV7-3 and TRBJ2-1; tentative D call: TRBD1 (5 bases). CDR1 and CDR2 (germline): SGHTA, FQGTGA. Deletions cut 5 bases from V and 8 bases from J, with 16 bases between. The CDR3 runs to 14 residues. The chain's CDR3 is CASSQDTLRDEQFF. The CDR3 nucleotides read TGTGCCAGCAGCCAGGACACCCTTCGTGATGAGCAGTTCTTC.

The chain recombines TRBV2 with TRBJ1-6; no reliable D call. The CDR3 spans 14 residues. Trimming left V 4 bases short and J 6 bases short, with 10 bases between. CDR1 and CDR2 from the germline V gene are SNHLY and FYNNEI. CDR3 region: CASSVSERNSPLHF. In DNA, the CDR3 is TGTGCCAGCAGTGTTTCGGAGCGTAATTCACCCCTCCACTTT.

This chain uses TRBV28 with TRBJ1-5; unclear D gene. The CDR3 loop spans 12 amino acids. V lost 6 bases and J lost 4, with 7 bases in between. In germline, CDR1 is MDHEN, CDR2 SYDVKM. CDR3 DNA sequence: TGTGCCAGCAGCCGAATGAATCAGCCCCAGCATTTT. It is translated as CASSRMNQPQHF.

The chain recombines TRBV28 with TRBJ2-1, with D perhaps given as TRBD1 or TRBD2 (5 bases each). Germline V gene lookup returns CDR1 MDHEN and CDR2 SYDVKM. The ends were cut back, 6 bases at V and 7 bases at J, with 19 bases in the middle. This CDR3 region has 15 residues. The CDR3 bases are TGTGCCAGCAGCCGCCCGGTTTTGGGGACGAATGAGCAGTTCTTC. Its translation is CASSRPVLGTNEQFF.

The chain carries TRBV7-3 and TRBJ2-2; D not certain. Trimming removed 4 bases from V and 7 bases from J, with 10 bases in between. The CDR3 has 13 amino acids. Germline assignment: CDR1 SGHTA and CDR2 FQGTGA. The CDR3 nucleotides are TGTGCCAGCAGCTCCGATAGGCGCGGGGAGCTGTTTTTT. Protein sequence: CASSSDRRGELFF.

The gene calls are TRBV7-2 and TRBJ2-5; 12 bases map to TRBD2. The DNA end is a closer match to TRBJ2-7, so the J assignment may be wrong. CDR3 length: 15 amino acids. The V gene's germline CDR1 is SGHTA and CDR2 FQGNSA. This CDR3 reads CASSSRLAGAYEQYF. The CDR3 DNA reads TGTGCCAGCAGCTCGAGACTAGCGGGGGCCTACGAGCAGTACTTC.

The rearrangement links TRBV4-2 to TRBJ1-3; D is unresolved. The CDR3 has 16 amino acids. Germline-derived CDR1 and CDR2 are LGHNA and YNFKEQ. Trimming removed 0 bases from V and 0 bases from J, with 9 bases in between. DNA for the CDR3: TGTGCCAGCAGCCAAGATGACAAACTCTCTGGAAACACCATATATTTT. Translating it yields CASSQDDKLSGNTIYF.

V is TRBV5-1 and J is TRBJ2-1; the match to TRBD2 covers 9 bases. The CDR3 totals 16 residues. The junction had 14 bases not matched to a gene; V was cut back by 4 bases and J by 9 bases. Germline V gene data show CDR1 as SGHRS and CDR2 as YFSETQ. As DNA, the CDR3 is TGCGCCAGCAGCACCCATTGGGCGGGAGGGCCTCGTGAGCAGTTCTTC. Translating it yields CASSTHWAGGPREQFF.

Only a few counts were recorded for this clone. The chain couples TRBV4-3 to TRBJ2-3; TRBD2 matches 7 bases. Germline CDR1 LGHNA, CDR2 YSLEER. The J segment lost 6 bases and the V segment lost 1 base, leaving 13 bases of the junction unmatched. The CDR3 loop spans 17 amino acids. CDR3 sequence (DNA): TGCGCCAGCAGCCAAGGTTACCGGGACTATACGGTCGATACGCAGTATTTT. It yields the protein CASSQGYRDYTVDTQYF.

This chain joins TRBV28 and TRBJ2-7; 11 nucleotides agree with TRBD2. The CDR3 is 14 residues long. Trimming removed 8 bases from V and 2 bases from J; junction bases left unmatched: 5. Germline-derived CDR1 and CDR2 are MDHEN and SYDVKM. CDR3 sequence: CASEGTSGTYEQYF. In nucleotides, the CDR3 is TGTGCCAGCGAGGGGACTAGCGGTACCTACGAGCAGTACTTC.

The gene calls are TRBV5-1 and TRBJ2-7; 8 bases line up with TRBD1. The ends lost 5 bases at V and 2 bases at J; junction bases unmatched: 3. Per germline, CDR1 SGHRS and CDR2 YFSETQ. The CDR3 contains 13 residues. CDR3 sequence: CASSGTGPYEQYF. The CDR3 bases are TGCGCCAGCAGTGGGACAGGACCCTACGAGCAGTACTTC.

The chain carries TRBV28 and TRBJ2-1; 10 nucleotides align to TRBD2. The CDR3 consists of 17 residues. The ends lost 6 bases at V and 6 bases at J; junction bases unmatched: 14. Germline V gives CDR1 MDHEN, CDR2 SYDVKM. CDR3 in amino acids: CASRPRGASGRGNEQFF. The CDR3 bases are TGTGCCAGCAGACCTCGCGGGGCTAGCGGGAGAGGCAATGAGCAGTTCTTC.

The chain joins TRBV19 to TRBJ2-5; D uncertain. CDR3 length: 11 residues. V lost 11 bases, J lost 4 bases, and 11 bases lay in between. Germline V CDR1 and CDR2: LNHDA, SQIVND (reference sequence). CDR3 loop: CAFTWRETQYF. DNA of the CDR3: TGTGCCTTCACATGGAGAGAGACCCAGTACTTC.